This T cell receptor (beta chain) came from a study of regulatory T cells in long-lasting Graves disease. Whole-study context: Over 5 years on antithyroid drugs plus positive TSH receptor antibodies marked Graves' disease as persistent. Broader study findings: Tissue studied was limited to peripheral blood, excluding thyroid tissue. With 2,500 to 3,500 shared public clonotypes, persistent patients exceeded new patients, who shared over 950.

The CDR3 sequence is 15 residues long. V was clipped by 4 bases and J by 1 base, with 15 bases between them. CDR1 SGHNT and CDR2 YYREEE come from the germline V gene (reference sequence). TCR beta libraries were built with iRepertoire HTBI primers and Arm-PCR of CDR3 regions. TCRdb re-derived calls from the multiplex PCR reads in MiXCR, one entry per CDR3 protein. The sample shows 350,000 to 500,000 distinct CDR3 sequences, about 21% of them seen only once. Time point meaning: persistent/refractory GD, antithyroid drugs over 5 years with positive TRAb. PBMCs were the source of the RNA used for TCR sequencing. Patients of an endocrinology department in Xi'an, China, were included. Remarks on this clonotype: Its specificity is not known.

Sequenced here: peripheral blood mononuclear cells (PBMCs), sampled when the disease was refractory, from a patient treated with antithyroid drugs. The chain is built from TRBV5-4 and TRBJ2-7, with D unclear. This clonotype was sampled from a female donor with Graves disease. In DNA, the CDR3 is TGTGCCAGCAGCCGTAACGGACGTAGTTCCTACGAGCAGTACTTC. This translates into CASSRNGRSSYEQYF.